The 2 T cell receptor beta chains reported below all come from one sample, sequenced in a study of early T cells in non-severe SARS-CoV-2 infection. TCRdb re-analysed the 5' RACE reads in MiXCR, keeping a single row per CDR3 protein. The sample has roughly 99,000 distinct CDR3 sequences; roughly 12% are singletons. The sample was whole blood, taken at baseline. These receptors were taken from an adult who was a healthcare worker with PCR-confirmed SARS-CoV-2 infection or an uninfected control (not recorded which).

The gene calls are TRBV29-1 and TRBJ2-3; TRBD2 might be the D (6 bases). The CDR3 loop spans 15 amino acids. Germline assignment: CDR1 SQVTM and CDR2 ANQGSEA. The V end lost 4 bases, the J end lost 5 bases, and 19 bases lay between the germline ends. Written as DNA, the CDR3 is TGCAGCGTTGGCCTCCAGCGGGCCCTAGGAGATACGCAGTATTTT. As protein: CSVGLQRALGDTQYF.

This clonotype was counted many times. As DNA, the CDR3 is TGCAGCGTTGAAGAAGGGCGGAGATCAATAAGTGCTAGCGGGAGATTGAGTCCAGATACGCAGTATTTT. Its protein is CSVEEGRRSISASGRLSPDTQYF. The chain links TRBV29-1 to TRBJ2-3; 10 bases are shared with TRBD2. V shed 0 bases and J 4 bases; nucleotides not matched to a gene: 28. This CDR3 has 23 residues. Germline-derived CDR1 and CDR2 are SQVTM and ANQGSEA.